This T cell receptor (beta chain) comes out of a study of T cell repertoires in cytomegalovirus infection (dated by TCRdb to between 2018 and 2021). Turning to the overall study: Alongside well-studied HLA-B-restricted epitopes, the peptide stimulations were aimed at recently identified HLA-C-restricted CMV epitopes, whose presentation resists viral immunomodulation. Donor HLA type was relevant to the analysis, as public TCR beta signatures indicated carriage of CMV infection together with the matching HLA type.

What the study reported, not specific to this receptor: In the ex vivo response, HLA-C-restricted CMV-specific TCR beta clonotypes were dominant, and in two of eight donors the single most frequent clonotype came from this HLA-C-restricted group. Cumulative frequency of public TCR beta family members discriminated carriers of CMV infection plus the relevant HLA type in this cohort and an independent approximately 350-donor cohort.

This clonotype was observed a few times. The target of this receptor is not known. No base qualities exist here, and no much larger clone lies one base off it. From a lookup of the germline V gene, CDR1 and CDR2 are MNHEY and SVGAGI. V is reduced by 0 bases and J by 7 bases, leaving a spacing of 13 bases between them. The cysteine opens and the phenylalanine closes a CDR3 of 15 amino acids. The DNA shown is the 45-base CDR3, in frame from base 1. The listed sequencing device is Illumina HiSeq 1500. The public sequencing data were trimmed at Q25 with fastp and processed into clonotypes with MiXCR by TCRdb, which kept only in-frame beta chains. Identical CDR3 protein sequences are pooled into one entry, listed with their most common genes and DNA. Counted in this sample were approximately 110,000 distinct CDR3 sequences; under 35% of them appeared once. Jointly, the top ten make up around two fifths of the sample.

The treatment or condition label here, explained by the study, means: in vitro stimulation with specific CMV peptide epitopes to enrich CMV-specific T cells. The sample consisted of CD8+ T cells from cultured PBMCs, taken from culture after CMV antigen stimulation. The receptor chain draws on TRBV6-5 and TRBJ2-1, and the D gene may be TRBD2, 6 bases matching. The sequence came from a human donor in good health (CMV status not recorded). Some clones in this sample may be carry-over from other donors' samples. The sequence in DNA is TGTGCCAGCAGTTACTCGATGAGCGGGTCGAATGAGCAGTTCTTC. This gives the protein CASSYSMSGSNEQFF.